The clone carrying this T cell receptor (beta chain) was picked up one time. Its antigen is unidentified. These data come from a study of blood T cells in healthy people across ages. CDR3 length: 15 amino acids. With 4 bases removed from V and 6 bases from J, the gap between germline ends came to 16 bases. CDR1 and CDR2 from the germline V gene are KGHSH and LQKENI. Study conclusions and caveats: As naive T cell percentage varied, TCR beta diversity correlated strongly with it. Roughly linear age-related decline in beta diversity appeared, significant by age approximately 40.

The second PCR ran about 6 to 12 cycles with a sample-barcoded 5' primer and J-beta primers. A tag from a template-switch adaptor with 12 random nucleotides marked each cDNA molecule. TCRdb independently ran MiXCR on the 5' RACE reads; one entry per CDR3 protein. The data hold roughly 500,000 distinct CDR3 sequences, with 25% to 30% observed a single time. The receptor comes from an older woman in good health. The source material was blood. The gene calls are TRBV18 and TRBJ2-4; TRBD1 or TRBD2 may be the D gene (5 bases each). Written as DNA, the CDR3 is TGTGCCAGCTCACTGGGATCGGGGCCCAGAAACATTCAGTACTTC. Its translation: CASSLGSGPRNIQYF.